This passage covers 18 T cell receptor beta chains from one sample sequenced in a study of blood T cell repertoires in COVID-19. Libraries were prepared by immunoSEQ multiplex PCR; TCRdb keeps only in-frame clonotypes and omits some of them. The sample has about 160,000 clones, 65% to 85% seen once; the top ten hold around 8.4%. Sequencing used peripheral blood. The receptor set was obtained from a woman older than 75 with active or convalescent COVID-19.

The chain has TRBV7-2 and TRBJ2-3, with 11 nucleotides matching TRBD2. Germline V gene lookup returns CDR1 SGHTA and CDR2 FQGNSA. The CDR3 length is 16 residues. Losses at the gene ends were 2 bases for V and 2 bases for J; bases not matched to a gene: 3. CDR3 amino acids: CASSLLAGGYTDTQYF. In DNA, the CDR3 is TGTGCCAGCAGCTTATTAGCGGGGGGGTACACAGATACGCAGTATTTT.

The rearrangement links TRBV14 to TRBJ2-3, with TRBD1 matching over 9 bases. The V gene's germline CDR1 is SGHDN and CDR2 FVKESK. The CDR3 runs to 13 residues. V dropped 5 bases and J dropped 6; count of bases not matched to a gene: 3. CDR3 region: CASSWDRVDTQYF. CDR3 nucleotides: TGTGCCAGCAGCTGGGACAGGGTTGATACGCAGTATTTT.

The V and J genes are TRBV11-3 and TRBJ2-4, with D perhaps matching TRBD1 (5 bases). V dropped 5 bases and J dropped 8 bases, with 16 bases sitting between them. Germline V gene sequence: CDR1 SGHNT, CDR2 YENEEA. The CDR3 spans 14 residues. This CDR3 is CASSPGAGIDIQYF. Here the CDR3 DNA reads TGTGCCAGCAGCCCCGGTGCAGGGATCGACATTCAGTACTTC.

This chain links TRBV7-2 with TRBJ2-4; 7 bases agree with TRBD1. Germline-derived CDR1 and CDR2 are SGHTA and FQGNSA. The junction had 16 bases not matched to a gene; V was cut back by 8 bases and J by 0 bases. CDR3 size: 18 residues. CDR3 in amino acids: CASGYTLGTVKAKNIQYF. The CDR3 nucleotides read TGTGCCAGCGGATACACACTCGGGACAGTCAAAGCCAAAAACATTCAGTACTTC. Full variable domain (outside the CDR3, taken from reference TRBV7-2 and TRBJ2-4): GAGVSQSPSNKVTEKGKDVELRCDPISGHTALYWYRQSLGQGLEFLIYFQGNSAPDKSGLPSDRFSAERTGGSVSTLTIQRTQQEDSAVYLCASGYTLGTVKAKNIQYFGAGTRLSVL.

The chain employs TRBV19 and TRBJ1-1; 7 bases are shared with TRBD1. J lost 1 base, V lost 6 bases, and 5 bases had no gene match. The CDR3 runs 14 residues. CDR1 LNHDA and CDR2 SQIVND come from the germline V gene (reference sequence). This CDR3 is CASSLDRRNTEAFF. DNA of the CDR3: TGTGCCAGTAGCTTGGACAGGCGGAACACTGAAGCTTTCTTT.

Here the CDR3 reads CASRAGKNTEAFF. The CDR3 bases are TGTGCCAGTAGGGCAGGGAAGAACACTGAAGCTTTCTTT. The genes are TRBV19 and TRBJ1-1, with TRBD1 as a possible D gene (5 bases). Germline V gives CDR1 LNHDA, CDR2 SQIVND (reference sequence). The V and J ends lost 6 bases and 1 base respectively, with 9 bases between them. The CDR3 has 13 amino acids.

CDR3 sequence (DNA): TGTGCTAGTGGTTTGGGACAGCCTAATGAAAAACTGTTTTTT. Its translation: CASGLGQPNEKLFF. The rearrangement uses TRBV12-5 and TRBJ1-4, with D perhaps TRBD1 (5 bases). The germline gives CDR1 LGHNT, CDR2 FRNRAP. This CDR3 comprises 14 residues. The V end was cut by 1 base, the J end by 3 bases, with 6 bases between.

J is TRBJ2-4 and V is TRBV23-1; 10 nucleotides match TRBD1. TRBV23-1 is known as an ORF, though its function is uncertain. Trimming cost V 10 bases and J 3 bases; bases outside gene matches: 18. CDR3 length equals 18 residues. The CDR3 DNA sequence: TGCGCCATATTAAACCGGGACAGGGGCCCCTTTAGCAAAAACATTCAGTACTTC. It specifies CAILNRDRGPFSKNIQYF.

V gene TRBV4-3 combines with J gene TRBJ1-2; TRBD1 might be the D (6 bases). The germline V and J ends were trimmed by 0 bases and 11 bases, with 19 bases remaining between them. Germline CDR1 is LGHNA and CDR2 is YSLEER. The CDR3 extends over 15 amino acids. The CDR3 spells CASSQDRGGQIEYTF. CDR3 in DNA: TGCGCCAGCAGCCAAGATCGGGGGGGACAAATCGAATACACCTTC.

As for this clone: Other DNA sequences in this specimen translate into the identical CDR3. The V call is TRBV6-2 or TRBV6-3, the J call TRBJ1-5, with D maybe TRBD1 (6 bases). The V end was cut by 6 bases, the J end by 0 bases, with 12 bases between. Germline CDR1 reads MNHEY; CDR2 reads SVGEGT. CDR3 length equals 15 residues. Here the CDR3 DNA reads TGTGCCAGCAGCTCTCGGGACAATAGCAATCAGCCCCAGCATTTT. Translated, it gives CASSSRDNSNQPQHF.

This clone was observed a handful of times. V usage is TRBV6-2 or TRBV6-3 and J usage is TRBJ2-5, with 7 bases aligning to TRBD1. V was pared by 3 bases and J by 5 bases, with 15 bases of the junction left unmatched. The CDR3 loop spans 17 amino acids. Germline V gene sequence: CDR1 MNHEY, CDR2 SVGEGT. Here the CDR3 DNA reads TGTGCCAGCAGTTATACCCCCGGACAGGTGGACAGGGAGACCCAGTACTTC. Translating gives CASSYTPGQVDRETQYF.

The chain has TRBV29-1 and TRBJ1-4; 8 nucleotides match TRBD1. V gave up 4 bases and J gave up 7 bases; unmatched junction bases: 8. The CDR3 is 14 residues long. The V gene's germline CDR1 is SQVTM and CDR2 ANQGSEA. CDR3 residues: CSVGDRGPGEKLFF. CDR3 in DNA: TGCAGCGTTGGAGACAGGGGCCCTGGTGAAAAACTGTTTTTT.

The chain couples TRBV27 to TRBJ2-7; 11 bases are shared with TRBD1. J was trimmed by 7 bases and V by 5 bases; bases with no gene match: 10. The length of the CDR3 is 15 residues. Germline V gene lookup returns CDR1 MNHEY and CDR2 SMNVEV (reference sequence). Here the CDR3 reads CASSITGTGGWEQYF. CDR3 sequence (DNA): TGTGCCAGCAGTATAACCGGGACAGGGGGGTGGGAGCAGTACTTC.

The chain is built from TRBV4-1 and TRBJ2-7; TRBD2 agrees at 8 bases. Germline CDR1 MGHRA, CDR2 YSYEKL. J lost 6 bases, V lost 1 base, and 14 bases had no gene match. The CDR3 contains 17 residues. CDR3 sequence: CASSQVGGGGLVGEQYF. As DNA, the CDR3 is TGCGCCAGCAGCCAAGTGGGAGGGGGGGGACTAGTAGGCGAGCAGTACTTC.

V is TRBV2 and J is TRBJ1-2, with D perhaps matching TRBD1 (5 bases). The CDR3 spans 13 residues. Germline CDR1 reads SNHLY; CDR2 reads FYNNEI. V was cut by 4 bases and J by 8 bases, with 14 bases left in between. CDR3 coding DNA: TGTGCCAGCAGTGTGGACACCTACCCAGGCTACACCTTC. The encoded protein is CASSVDTYPGYTF.

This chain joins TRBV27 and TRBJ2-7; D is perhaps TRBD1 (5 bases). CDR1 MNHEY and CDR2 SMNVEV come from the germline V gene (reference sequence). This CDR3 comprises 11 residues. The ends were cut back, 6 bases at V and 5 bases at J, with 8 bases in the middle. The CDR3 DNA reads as TGTGCCAGCAGGGTGGGGCACGAGCAGTACTTC. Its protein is CASRVGHEQYF.

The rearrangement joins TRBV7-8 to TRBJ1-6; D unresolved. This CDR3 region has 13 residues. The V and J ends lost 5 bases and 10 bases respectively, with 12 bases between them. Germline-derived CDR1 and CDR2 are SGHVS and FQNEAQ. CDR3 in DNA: TGTGCCAGCAGCAGCCGGAGTGTGTCACCCCTCCACTTT. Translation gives CASSSRSVSPLHF.

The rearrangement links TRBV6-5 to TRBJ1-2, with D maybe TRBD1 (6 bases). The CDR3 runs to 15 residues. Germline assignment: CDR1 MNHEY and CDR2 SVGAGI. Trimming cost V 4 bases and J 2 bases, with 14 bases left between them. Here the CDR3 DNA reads TGTGCCAGCAGTTCCCCCGGGACATCAAACTATGGCTACACCTTC. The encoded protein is CASSSPGTSNYGYTF.